This T cell receptor beta chain was retrieved from a study of regulatory T cells in long-lasting Graves disease. About the study: Freshly diagnosed Graves' patients had used antithyroid drugs for under 3 months.

This clonotype has a handful of counts. Its antigen is as yet unknown. Study-level findings and limits: Clonotypes that were public and shared totalled fewer than 3,500 in persistent patients versus 850 to 1,000 in new patients.

The time point here: newly diagnosed GD, antithyroid drugs for less than 3 months. PBMC-extracted RNA yielded the TCR library. Libraries of TCR beta came from iRepertoire HTBI primers plus Arm-PCR of CDR3 regions. TCRdb ran MiXCR on the multiplex PCR reads and lists one entry per CDR3 protein. The sample lists 400,000 to 550,000 distinct CDR3 sequences, more than 12% occurring once. V was pared by 5 bases and J by 3 bases, with 17 bases between. The CDR3 is made up of 15 amino acids. Germline CDR1 reads SGHAT; CDR2 reads FQDESV (reference sequence). These data were likewise used in another study, on T cells in Graves' hyperthyroidism and ophthalmopathy. According to that study: Stable hyperthyroidism was separated from ophthalmopathy by a model based on 13 V-J features. Ophthalmopathy, which appeared later, was predicted by the model a median roughly 6.4 months before onset.

This specimen was peripheral blood mononuclear cells (PBMCs), taken at new diagnosis, from a patient treated with antithyroid drugs. This receptor was taken from a woman in her 30s with Graves disease. The chain recombines TRBV11-1 with TRBJ2-7; no definite D call. CDR3 sequence: CASSPDPISVYEQYF. The CDR3 coding sequence is TGTGCCAGCAGCCCAGACCCGATCAGTGTCTACGAGCAGTACTTC.